These 14 T cell receptor beta chains share one sample of origin, sequenced in a study of OX40 agonist ivuxolimab in advanced cancers. The method was the immunoSEQ multiplex PCR assay. Sourced from immuneACCESS, this table was stored by TCRdb with only in-frame sequences that have V and J called. A share of the clones is absent; for the studies checked, an unresolved V gene accounts for under half, and the remainder has no known explanation. The sample data list under 40,000 clones, and approximately 80% of these were observed just once. The ten biggest clones cover around 13% of the sample. The sample consisted of CD4+ or CD8+ T cells sorted from blood, taken in a trial of the OX40 agonist ivuxolimab. These receptors came from an adult with an advanced solid tumor such as melanoma, head and neck, liver or kidney cancer.

The chain links TRBV5-6 to TRBJ2-1, with 7 nucleotides matching TRBD1. The CDR3 consists of 13 residues. Per the germline V gene, CDR1 is SGHDT and CDR2 is YYEEEE. J was trimmed by 5 bases and V by 4 bases; bases with no gene match: 3. The CDR3 reads CASSPDRDNEQFF. The DNA of the CDR3 is TGTGCCAGCAGCCCCGACAGGGACAATGAGCAGTTCTTC.

The chain links TRBV6-1 to TRBJ1-2; D gene unclear. This CDR3 has 13 amino acids. The ends were cut back, 5 bases at V and 8 bases at J, with 15 bases in the middle. Per germline, CDR1 MNHNS and CDR2 SASEGT. CDR3: CASSYGLEGGYTF. The CDR3 DNA reads as TGTGCCAGCAGTTATGGTCTCGAGGGAGGCTACACCTTC.

In this sample, this clone turned up once. This chain joins TRBV10-3 and TRBJ2-5; D possibly uses TRBD1 or TRBD2 (5 bases each). CDR1 is ENHRY and CDR2 is SYGVKD in the germline V gene. The CDR3 spans 14 residues. Trimming removed 4 bases from V and 4 bases from J, with 13 bases in between. DNA for the CDR3: TGTGCCATCAGTGTGGGGACCCTAGGAGAGACCCAGTACTTC. Translation gives CAISVGTLGETQYF.

This clone is a singleton in its sample. This chain uses TRBV5-1 with TRBJ2-5, with 7 positions matching TRBD1. The J call may be in error: the DNA end matches TRBJ2-7 better. The length of the CDR3 is 16 residues. Germline V lookup: CDR1 SGHRS, CDR2 YFSETQ. The CDR3 coding sequence is TGCGCCAGCAGCTTTCTCGTACAGGGGAATAACGCCGAGCAGTACTTC. Translating it yields CASSFLVQGNNAEQYF.

The chain links TRBV18 to TRBJ2-7; D gene unclear. Germline assignment: CDR1 KGHSH and CDR2 LQKENI. The CDR3 is 13 residues long. V was trimmed by 6 bases and J by 3 bases, leaving 12 bases between them. The CDR3 loop is CASSSGSNYEQYF. Written as DNA, the CDR3 is TGTGCCAGCTCGTCCGGGTCGAACTACGAGCAGTACTTC.

The chain has TRBV5-6 and TRBJ2-5, with a tentative D call TRBD2 (5 bases). V shed 5 bases and J shed 1 base, with 21 bases lying between them. Germline V gene sequence: CDR1 SGHDT, CDR2 YYEEEE. The CDR3 spans 17 residues. The CDR3 bases are TGTGCCAGCAGATCCCGGGAATGGGCGGAGACCCAAGAGACCCAGTACTTC. The encoded protein is CASRSREWAETQETQYF. Drawing the rest from reference TRBV5-6 and TRBJ2-5, the complete variable domain is DAGVTQSPTHLIKTRGQQVTLRCSPKSGHDTVSWYQQALGQGPQFIFQYYEEEERQRGNFPDRFSGHQFPNYSSELNVNALLLGDSALYLCASRSREWAETQETQYFGPGTRLLVL.

The chain recombines TRBV30 with TRBJ2-1, with 8 bases fitting TRBD2. The CDR3 is made up of 15 amino acids. The germline gives CDR1 GTSNPN, CDR2 SVGIG (reference sequence). Trimming took 2 bases from V and 2 from J; bases not matched to a gene: 5. The CDR3 here is CAWSISGAAYNEQFF. Here the CDR3 DNA reads TGTGCCTGGAGTATTAGCGGGGCCGCCTACAATGAGCAGTTCTTC.

The CDR3 nucleotides are TGTGCCAGTAGTATAGGTCATTACACTGAAGCTTTCTTT. It encodes CASSIGHYTEAFF. The chain links TRBV19 to TRBJ1-1; D ambiguous. This CDR3 has 13 amino acids. Germline V gives CDR1 LNHDA, CDR2 SQIVND (reference sequence). The germline V and J ends were trimmed by 1 base and 3 bases, with 6 bases remaining between them.

The chain links TRBV15 to TRBJ2-1; D assignment may be TRBD1 or TRBD2 (7 bases each). Germline V gene lookup returns CDR1 LNHNV and CDR2 YYDKDF (reference sequence). The V end lost 3 bases, the J end lost 3 bases, and 12 bases lay between the germline ends. The CDR3 has 15 amino acids. DNA for the CDR3: TGTGCCACCAGCAGGCAGGGGGGGCACTACAATGAGCAGTTCTTC. Its protein is CATSRQGGHYNEQFF.

V is TRBV18 and J is TRBJ1-5, with D unresolved. V dropped 5 bases and J dropped 5 bases, with 13 bases sitting between them. The CDR3 is 14 amino acids. Germline V gene sequence: CDR1 KGHSH, CDR2 LQKENI. This CDR3 is CASSTEAGDQPQHF. CDR3 nucleotides: TGTGCCAGCTCAACAGAAGCGGGCGATCAGCCCCAGCATTTT.

The J gene is TRBJ1-4, the V gene TRBV4-2; D remains unclear. Germline-derived CDR1 and CDR2 are LGHNA and YNFKEQ. The length of the CDR3 is 15 residues. Trimming took 1 base from V and 7 from J, leaving 13 bases between them. The CDR3 reads CASSQVSGGAEKLFF. CDR3 DNA: TGTGCCAGCAGCCAAGTTTCCGGCGGTGCTGAAAAACTGTTTTTT.

This rearrangement joins TRBV5-1 to TRBJ2-7; 9 bases agree with TRBD2. CDR1 is SGHRS, CDR2 YFSETQ, per germline. J was trimmed by 3 bases and V by 4 bases; bases with no gene match: 11. This CDR3 is built from 16 residues. The DNA of the CDR3 is TGCGCCAGCAGCCCGACTAGCGGTCCCTCTCTCTACGAGCAGTACTTC. Translation gives CASSPTSGPSLYEQYF.

V gene TRBV2 combines with J gene TRBJ1-2, with TRBD1 matching 9 bases. CDR3 length equals 18 residues. The J segment lost 0 bases and the V segment lost 6 bases, leaving 14 bases of the junction unmatched. The germline V gene has CDR1 SNHLY and CDR2 FYNNEI. The CDR3, as DNA: TGTGCCAGCAGGCACAGGGGGCGATGGGGGAGACCTAACTATGGCTACACCTTC. Amino acid sequence: CASRHRGRWGRPNYGYTF.

CDR3 nucleotides: TGTGCCAGTAGTATAAGAGGGAACACTGAAGCTTTCTTT. This codes for CASSIRGNTEAFF. This chain joins TRBV19 and TRBJ1-1; D is unclear. The CDR3 spans 13 residues. V gave up 2 bases and J gave up 1 base, with 5 bases separating them. The germline V gene encodes CDR1 LNHDA and CDR2 SQIVND (reference sequence). Full variable domain (rest looked up from reference TRBV19 and TRBJ1-1): DGGITQSPKYLFRKEGQNVTLSCEQNLNHDAMYWYRQDPGQGLRLIYYSQIVNDFQKGDIAEGYSVSREKKESFPLTVTSAQKNPTAFYLCASSIRGNTEAFFGQGTRLTVV.